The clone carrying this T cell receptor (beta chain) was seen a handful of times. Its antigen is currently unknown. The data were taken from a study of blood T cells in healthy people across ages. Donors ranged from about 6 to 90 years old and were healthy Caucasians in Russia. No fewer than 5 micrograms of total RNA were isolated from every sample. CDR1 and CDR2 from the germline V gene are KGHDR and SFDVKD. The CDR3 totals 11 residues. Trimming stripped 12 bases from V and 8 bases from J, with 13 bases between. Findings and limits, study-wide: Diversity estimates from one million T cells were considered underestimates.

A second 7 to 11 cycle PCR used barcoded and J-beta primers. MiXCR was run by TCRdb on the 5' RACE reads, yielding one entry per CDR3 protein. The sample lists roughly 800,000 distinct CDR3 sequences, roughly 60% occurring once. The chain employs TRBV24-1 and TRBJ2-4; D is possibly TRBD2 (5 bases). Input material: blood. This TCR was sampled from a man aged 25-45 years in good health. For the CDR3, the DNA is TGTGCCGCCGTCCGAGGGTACATTCAGTACTTC. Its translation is CAAVRGYIQYF.